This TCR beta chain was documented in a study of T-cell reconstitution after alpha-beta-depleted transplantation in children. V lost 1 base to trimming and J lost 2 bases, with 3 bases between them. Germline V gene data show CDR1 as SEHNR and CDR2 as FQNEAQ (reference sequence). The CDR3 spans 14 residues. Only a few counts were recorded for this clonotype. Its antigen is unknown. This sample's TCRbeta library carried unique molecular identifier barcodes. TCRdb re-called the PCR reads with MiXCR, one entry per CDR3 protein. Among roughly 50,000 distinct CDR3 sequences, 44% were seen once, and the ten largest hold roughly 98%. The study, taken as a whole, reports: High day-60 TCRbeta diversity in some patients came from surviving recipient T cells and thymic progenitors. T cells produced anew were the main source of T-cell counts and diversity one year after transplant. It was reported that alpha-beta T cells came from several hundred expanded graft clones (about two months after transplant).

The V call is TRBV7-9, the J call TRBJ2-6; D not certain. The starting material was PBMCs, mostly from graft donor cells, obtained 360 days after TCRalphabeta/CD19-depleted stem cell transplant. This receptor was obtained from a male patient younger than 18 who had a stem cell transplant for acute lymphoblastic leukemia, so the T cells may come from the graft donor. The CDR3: CASSLVAGANVLTF. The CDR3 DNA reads TGTGCCAGCAGCTTAGTTGCTGGGGCCAACGTCCTGACTTTC.